This T cell receptor (beta chain) is drawn from a study of T cells in Graves' hyperthyroidism and ophthalmopathy. Study at large: Prior to any treatment, at the point of initial diagnosis, peripheral blood was collected.

This CDR3 region has 16 residues. The V end lost 0 bases, the J end lost 0 bases, and 9 bases lay between the germline ends. Germline V lookup: CDR1 MNHNY, CDR2 SVGAGI (reference sequence). This clonotype was counted ten times or more. RNA transcripts were the template for amplifying TCR beta CDR3 regions. TCR CDR3 underwent first-round RT-PCR with the HTBI primer set. TCRdb ran MiXCR on the multiplex PCR reads and lists one entry per CDR3 protein. The sample contains about 290,000 distinct CDR3 sequences, approximately 13% of which appear only once. Sample: blood. V and J are TRBV6-6 and TRBJ1-3, with unresolved D. The receptor's source is a middle-aged woman with Graves' hyperthyroidism. The CDR3 is CASSYSYQTSGNTIYF. CDR3 in DNA: TGTGCCAGCAGTTACTCTTATCAGACCTCTGGAAACACCATATATTTT.